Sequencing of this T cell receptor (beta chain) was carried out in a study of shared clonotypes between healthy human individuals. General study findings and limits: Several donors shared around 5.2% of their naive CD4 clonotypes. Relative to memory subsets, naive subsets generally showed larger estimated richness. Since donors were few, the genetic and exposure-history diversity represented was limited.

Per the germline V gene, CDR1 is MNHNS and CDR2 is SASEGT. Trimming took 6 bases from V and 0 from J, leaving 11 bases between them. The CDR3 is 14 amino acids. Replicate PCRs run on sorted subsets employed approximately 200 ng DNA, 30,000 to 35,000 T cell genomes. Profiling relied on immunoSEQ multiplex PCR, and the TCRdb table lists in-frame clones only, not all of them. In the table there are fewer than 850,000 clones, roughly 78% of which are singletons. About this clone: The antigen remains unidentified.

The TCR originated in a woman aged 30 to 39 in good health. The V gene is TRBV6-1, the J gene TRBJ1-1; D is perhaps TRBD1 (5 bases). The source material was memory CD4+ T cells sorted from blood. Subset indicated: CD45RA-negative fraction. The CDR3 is CASSRGGLNTEAFF. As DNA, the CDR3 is TGTGCCAGCAGCCGGGGGGGTCTGAACACTGAAGCTTTCTTT.